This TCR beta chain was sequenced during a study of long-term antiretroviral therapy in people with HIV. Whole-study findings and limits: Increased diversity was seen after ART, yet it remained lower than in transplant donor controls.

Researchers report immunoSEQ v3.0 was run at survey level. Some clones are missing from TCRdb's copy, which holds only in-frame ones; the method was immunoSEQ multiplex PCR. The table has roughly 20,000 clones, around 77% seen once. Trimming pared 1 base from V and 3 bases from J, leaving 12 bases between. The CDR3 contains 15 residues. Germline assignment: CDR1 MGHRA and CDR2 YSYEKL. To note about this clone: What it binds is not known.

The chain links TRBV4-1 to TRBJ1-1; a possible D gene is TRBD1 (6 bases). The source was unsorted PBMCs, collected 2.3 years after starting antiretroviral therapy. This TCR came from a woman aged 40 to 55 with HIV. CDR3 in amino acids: CASSQAGTGYTEAFF. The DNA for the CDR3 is TGCGCCAGCAGCCAAGCGGGTACAGGGTACACTGAAGCTTTCTTT.